The clone carrying this T cell receptor (beta chain) occurred a few times. V was clipped by 3 bases and J by 3 bases; unmatched bases: 5. Germline V gene sequence: CDR1 MNHNS, CDR2 SASEGT. The CDR3 contains 15 residues. This record comes from a study of blood T cells in healthy people across ages. Next came a second PCR, run for about 6 to 12 cycles, which used a sample-barcoded 5' primer along with a J-beta primer mix. TCRdb re-derived calls from the 5' RACE reads in MiXCR, one entry per CDR3 protein. The sample yields roughly 800,000 distinct CDR3 sequences, under 30% seen once. The data also belong to a second study, concerning T cells of mothers and their children. Per that paper: The study recruited a few healthy Caucasian mothers and their six children as donors.

Input material: blood. The chain employs TRBV6-1 and TRBJ2-5; TRBD2 agrees at 9 bases. The receptor comes from a boy between 10 and 17 years old in good health. The DNA for the CDR3 is TGTGCCAGCAGTGATGGTAGCGGGGGTAAAGAGACCCAGTACTTC. It specifies CASSDGSGGKETQYF.